This TCR beta chain was obtained from a study of monozygotic twins with inflammatory bowel disease. Study-wide findings and caveats: The study supported no single strong signal or clonotype linked to IBD. IBD patients showed reduced TCRbeta diversity (inverse Simpson) versus healthy co-twins.

Regarding this clonotype: The target antigen is unknown.

Investigators pulled total RNA out of whole blood and did not sort T cells. The CDR3 runs to 14 residues. Per germline, CDR1 SEHNR and CDR2 FQNEAQ (reference sequence). With eight separate reactions per sample, the authors made cDNA. Following a re-call of the 5' RACE reads, TCRdb has one entry per CDR3 protein and lacks DNA. This listing includes approximately 330,000 distinct CDR3 sequences. The rearrangement uses TRBV7-9 and TRBJ2-2; TCRdb picks TRBD2, but there is no DNA to check that call. Sequenced input: blood. The receptor was isolated from a human donor with ulcerative colitis or Crohn's disease, or a healthy co-twin of an affected twin (not recorded which). The CDR3 loop reads CASSFLAEAGELFF.